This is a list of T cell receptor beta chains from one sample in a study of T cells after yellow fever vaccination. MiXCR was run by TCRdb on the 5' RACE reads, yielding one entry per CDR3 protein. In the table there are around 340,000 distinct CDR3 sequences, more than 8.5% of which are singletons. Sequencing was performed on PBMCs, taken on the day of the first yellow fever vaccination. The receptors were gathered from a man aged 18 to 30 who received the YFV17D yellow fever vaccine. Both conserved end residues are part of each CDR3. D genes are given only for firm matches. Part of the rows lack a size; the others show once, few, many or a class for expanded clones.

cdr3_aa: CASSQGSGGRETQYF
cdr3_nt: TGCGCCAGCAGCCAAGGTTCGGGGGGCCGAGAGACCCAGTACTTC
j_call: TRBJ2-5
clone_size: many
cdr3_length: 15
v_call: TRBV4-1
d_call: .

cdr3_aa: CASSQAFVGQGVDQPQHF
cdr3_nt: TGCGCCAGCAGCCAAGCGTTCGTTGGACAGGGGGTCGATCAGCCCCAGCATTTT
j_call: TRBJ1-5
clone_size: many
cdr3_length: 18
v_call: TRBV4-3
d_call: TRBD1

cdr3_aa: CSADFTRVEAGYTF
cdr3_nt: TGCAGTGCTGACTTCACCAGGGTGGAGGCTGGCTACACCTTC
j_call: TRBJ1-2
clone_size: .
cdr3_length: 14
v_call: TRBV20-1
d_call: .

cdr3_aa: CASSHLGVTRGGSEQFF
cdr3_nt: TGCGCCAGCAGCCATCTAGGAGTAACTCGTGGAGGGAGTGAGCAGTTCTTC
j_call: TRBJ2-1
clone_size: few
cdr3_length: 17
v_call: TRBV4-1
d_call: .

cdr3_aa: CASSLLGANGYTF
cdr3_nt: TGTGCCAGCAGCTTGCTGGGGGCCAATGGCTACACCTTC
j_call: TRBJ1-2
clone_size: .
cdr3_length: 13
v_call: TRBV7-9
d_call: .

cdr3_aa: CASWGPLHF
cdr3_nt: TGTGCCAGCTGGGGACCCCTCCACTTT
j_call: TRBJ1-6
clone_size: many
cdr3_length: 9
v_call: TRBV2
d_call: .

cdr3_aa: CSARTTGTGSEKLFF
cdr3_nt: TGCAGTGCTAGAACTACCGGGACAGGGAGTGAAAAACTGTTTTTT
j_call: TRBJ1-4
clone_size: .
cdr3_length: 15
v_call: TRBV20-1
d_call: TRBD1

cdr3_aa: CASSRQGYEQFF
cdr3_nt: TGTGCCAGCAGCAGACAGGGATATGAGCAGTTCTTC
j_call: TRBJ2-1
clone_size: few
cdr3_length: 12
v_call: TRBV11-2
d_call: TRBD1

cdr3_aa: CASSQESNFAYEQYF
cdr3_nt: TGTGCCAGCAGCCAAGAGTCGAACTTTGCCTACGAGCAGTACTTC
j_call: TRBJ2-7
clone_size: .
cdr3_length: 15
v_call: TRBV3-1
d_call: .

cdr3_aa: CASRQGNTGELFF
cdr3_nt: TGTGCCAGCAGGCAGGGAAACACCGGGGAGCTGTTTTTT
j_call: TRBJ2-2
clone_size: many
cdr3_length: 13
v_call: TRBV6-1
d_call: .

cdr3_aa: CASSLSGTETDTQYF
cdr3_nt: TGTGCCAGCAGCCTTTCCGGGACAGAGACAGATACGCAGTATTTT
j_call: TRBJ2-3
clone_size: .
cdr3_length: 15
v_call: TRBV12-3/TRBV12-4
d_call: TRBD1

cdr3_aa: CASSVGAGANVLTF
cdr3_nt: TGTGCCAGCTCAGTGGGGGCTGGGGCCAACGTCCTGACTTTC
j_call: TRBJ2-6
clone_size: few
cdr3_length: 14
v_call: TRBV18
d_call: .

cdr3_aa: CASSQDIRAGEKLFF
cdr3_nt: TGCGCCAGCAGCCAAGATATCCGGGCCGGCGAAAAACTGTTTTTT
j_call: TRBJ1-4
clone_size: .
cdr3_length: 15
v_call: TRBV4-3
d_call: .

cdr3_aa: CASSLSRAGDTEAFF
cdr3_nt: TGTGCCAGCAGCTTAAGCAGGGCCGGAGACACTGAAGCTTTCTTT
j_call: TRBJ1-1
clone_size: .
cdr3_length: 15
v_call: TRBV7-3
d_call: .

cdr3_aa: CASSLLGLTNEQFF
cdr3_nt: TGTGCCAGTTCCTTATTAGGCCTAACGAATGAGCAGTTCTTC
j_call: TRBJ2-1
clone_size: few
cdr3_length: 14
v_call: TRBV19
d_call: .

cdr3_aa: CASSQGLRYQETQYF
cdr3_nt: TGCGCCAGCAGCCAAGGTCTCCGGTACCAAGAGACCCAGTACTTC
j_call: TRBJ2-5
clone_size: .
cdr3_length: 15
v_call: TRBV4-3
d_call: .

cdr3_aa: CASSYSDTEAFF
cdr3_nt: TGTGCCAGCAGTTATTCTGACACTGAAGCTTTCTTT
j_call: TRBJ1-1
clone_size: .
cdr3_length: 12
v_call: TRBV6-6
d_call: .

cdr3_aa: CAWRDTDTQYF
cdr3_nt: TGTGCCTGGAGGGACACAGATACGCAGTATTTT
j_call: TRBJ2-3
clone_size: .
cdr3_length: 11
v_call: TRBV30
d_call: .

cdr3_aa: CASSLEDRVGEAFF
cdr3_nt: TGTGCCAGCTCACTAGAAGACAGGGTCGGTGAAGCTTTCTTT
j_call: TRBJ1-1
clone_size: .
cdr3_length: 14
v_call: TRBV18
d_call: TRBD1

cdr3_aa: CASSLVAGVSSTDTQYF
cdr3_nt: TGTGCCAGCAGCTTAGTAGCGGGGGTCTCTAGCACAGATACGCAGTATTTT
j_call: TRBJ2-3
clone_size: many
cdr3_length: 17
v_call: TRBV7-2
d_call: TRBD2

cdr3_aa: CASRAKNIQYF
cdr3_nt: TGTGCCAGCCGGGCCAAAAACATTCAGTACTTC
j_call: TRBJ2-4
clone_size: few
cdr3_length: 11
v_call: TRBV12-3/TRBV12-4
d_call: .

cdr3_aa: CASSDNSNQPQHF
cdr3_nt: TGTGCCAGCAGCGACAATAGCAATCAGCCCCAGCATTTT
j_call: TRBJ1-5
clone_size: few
cdr3_length: 13
v_call: TRBV7-9
d_call: .

cdr3_aa: CSVPNTEAFF
cdr3_nt: TGCAGCGTTCCGAACACTGAAGCTTTCTTT
j_call: TRBJ1-1
clone_size: few
cdr3_length: 10
v_call: TRBV29-1
d_call: .

cdr3_aa: CASSLGQGASYGYTF
cdr3_nt: TGTGCCAGCAGTCTCGGACAGGGGGCTTCTTATGGCTACACCTTC
j_call: TRBJ1-2
clone_size: .
cdr3_length: 15
v_call: TRBV6-1
d_call: TRBD1

cdr3_aa: CASSIKGTGLYQPQHF
cdr3_nt: TGTGCCAGTAGTATTAAAGGGACAGGTTTGTATCAGCCCCAGCATTTT
j_call: TRBJ1-5
clone_size: many
cdr3_length: 16
v_call: TRBV19
d_call: TRBD1

cdr3_aa: CASRQGSIEAFF
cdr3_nt: TGCGCCAGCAGACAGGGGTCCATTGAAGCTTTCTTT
j_call: TRBJ1-1
clone_size: .
cdr3_length: 12
v_call: TRBV5-1
d_call: TRBD1

cdr3_aa: CSALTANYGYTF
cdr3_nt: TGCAGTGCTCTGACCGCCAACTATGGCTACACCTTC
j_call: TRBJ1-2
clone_size: many
cdr3_length: 12
v_call: TRBV20-1
d_call: .

cdr3_aa: CASSRERAGASYEQYF
cdr3_nt: TGTGCCAGCAGCCGTGAGAGAGCGGGGGCCTCCTACGAGCAGTACTTC
j_call: TRBJ2-7
clone_size: few
cdr3_length: 16
v_call: TRBV5-5
d_call: TRBD2

cdr3_aa: CASSVGVSTDTQYF
cdr3_nt: TGTGCCAGCAGCGTAGGGGTAAGCACAGATACGCAGTATTTT
j_call: TRBJ2-3
clone_size: few
cdr3_length: 14
v_call: TRBV9
d_call: .

cdr3_aa: CASSLVLAGGPSDTQYF
cdr3_nt: TGTGCCAGCAGTTTAGTACTAGCGGGGGGGCCATCAGATACGCAGTATTTT
j_call: TRBJ2-3
clone_size: .
cdr3_length: 17
v_call: TRBV27
d_call: TRBD2

cdr3_aa: CASYNGGTDTQYF
cdr3_nt: TGTGCCAGCTATAACGGGGGGACAGATACGCAGTATTTT
j_call: TRBJ2-3
clone_size: .
cdr3_length: 13
v_call: TRBV12-3/TRBV12-4
d_call: TRBD2

cdr3_aa: CASRITGRGPNTEAFF
cdr3_nt: TGTGCCAGCAGAATCACTGGTAGAGGTCCTAACACTGAAGCTTTCTTT
j_call: TRBJ1-1
clone_size: few
cdr3_length: 16
v_call: TRBV6-4
d_call: .

cdr3_aa: CASSQDAPSGNTQYF
cdr3_nt: TGCGCCAGCAGCCAAGACGCTCCTAGTGGAAATACGCAGTATTTT
j_call: TRBJ2-3
clone_size: many
cdr3_length: 15
v_call: TRBV4-3
d_call: .

cdr3_aa: CSVRSVQSSYEQYF
cdr3_nt: TGCAGCGTCAGAAGTGTACAGAGCTCCTACGAGCAGTACTTC
j_call: TRBJ2-7
clone_size: .
cdr3_length: 14
v_call: TRBV29-1
d_call: .

cdr3_aa: CASSLIPTDTQYF
cdr3_nt: TGTGCCAGCAGCTTGATACCCACAGATACGCAGTATTTT
j_call: TRBJ2-3
clone_size: .
cdr3_length: 13
v_call: TRBV5-6
d_call: .

cdr3_aa: CAISEQGQGAPEQFF
cdr3_nt: TGTGCCATCAGTGAACAGGGACAGGGGGCTCCTGAGCAGTTCTTC
j_call: TRBJ2-1
clone_size: few
cdr3_length: 15
v_call: TRBV10-3
d_call: TRBD1

cdr3_aa: CASSLVQVNTGELFF
cdr3_nt: TGTGCCAGCAGTTTAGTACAGGTTAACACCGGGGAGCTGTTTTTT
j_call: TRBJ2-2
clone_size: many
cdr3_length: 15
v_call: TRBV12-3/TRBV12-4
d_call: .

cdr3_aa: CASSPNSYNEQFF
cdr3_nt: TGTGCCAGCAGTCCGAACTCCTACAATGAGCAGTTCTTC
j_call: TRBJ2-1
clone_size: many
cdr3_length: 13
v_call: TRBV28
d_call: .

cdr3_aa: CASSQVSLSWETQYF
cdr3_nt: TGCGCCAGCAGCCAAGTCTCACTCTCCTGGGAGACCCAGTACTTC
j_call: TRBJ2-5
clone_size: many
cdr3_length: 15
v_call: TRBV4-1
d_call: .

cdr3_aa: CSASLLAGEPFSSYEQYF
cdr3_nt: TGCAGTGCCTCTTTACTAGCGGGGGAACCTTTTAGCTCCTACGAGCAGTACTTC
j_call: TRBJ2-7
clone_size: .
cdr3_length: 18
v_call: TRBV20-1
d_call: TRBD2

cdr3_aa: CASSPLSYGSNTGELFF
cdr3_nt: TGTGCCAGCAGCCCTTTGAGTTATGGTTCGAACACCGGGGAGCTGTTTTTT
j_call: TRBJ2-2
clone_size: few
cdr3_length: 17
v_call: TRBV7-6
d_call: .

cdr3_aa: CASKGGGSNTEAFF
cdr3_nt: TGTGCCAGTAAAGGAGGGGGATCGAACACTGAAGCTTTCTTT
j_call: TRBJ1-1
clone_size: many
cdr3_length: 14
v_call: TRBV19
d_call: .

cdr3_aa: CASSERGSTDTQYF
cdr3_nt: TGTGCCAGCAGTGAAAGAGGGAGCACAGATACGCAGTATTTT
j_call: TRBJ2-3
clone_size: many
cdr3_length: 14
v_call: TRBV6-4
d_call: .

cdr3_aa: CASSPLSGEVITQYF
cdr3_nt: TGTGCCAGCAGCCCCCTCAGCGGGGAGGTCATTACGCAGTATTTT
j_call: TRBJ2-3
clone_size: many
cdr3_length: 15
v_call: TRBV9
d_call: TRBD2

cdr3_aa: CASSFVLAETYNEQFF
cdr3_nt: TGTGCCAGCAGCTTTGTACTAGCGGAAACCTACAATGAGCAGTTCTTC
j_call: TRBJ2-1
clone_size: .
cdr3_length: 16
v_call: TRBV7-9
d_call: TRBD2

cdr3_aa: CASSLYNSRFDGYTF
cdr3_nt: TGTGCCAGCAGCTTATATAATTCCAGGTTCGATGGCTACACCTTC
j_call: TRBJ1-2
clone_size: few
cdr3_length: 15
v_call: TRBV7-8
d_call: .

cdr3_aa: CASSLLSPQTQYF
cdr3_nt: TGTGCCAGCAGCTTATTATCTCCCCAGACCCAGTACTTC
j_call: TRBJ2-5
clone_size: .
cdr3_length: 13
v_call: TRBV5-6
d_call: .

cdr3_aa: CASRSGRAGEGTIYF
cdr3_nt: TGTGCCAGCAGATCCGGACGGGCCGGCGAGGGCACCATATATTTT
j_call: TRBJ1-3
clone_size: .
cdr3_length: 15
v_call: TRBV6-1
d_call: .

cdr3_aa: CASRLQGAPKYF
cdr3_nt: TGTGCCAGCAGATTACAGGGGGCCCCAAAGTATTTT
j_call: TRBJ2-3
clone_size: few
cdr3_length: 12
v_call: TRBV7-2
d_call: TRBD1

cdr3_aa: CASSPDRALGYTF
cdr3_nt: TGTGCCAGCAGCCCGGACAGGGCACTTGGCTACACCTTC
j_call: TRBJ1-2
clone_size: many
cdr3_length: 13
v_call: TRBV12-3/TRBV12-4
d_call: TRBD1

cdr3_aa: CASSSALADPTSYF
cdr3_nt: TGTGCCAGCAGTTCAGCACTAGCGGACCCTACGTCTTACTTC
j_call: TRBJ2-5
clone_size: .
cdr3_length: 14
v_call: TRBV12-3/TRBV12-4
d_call: TRBD2

cdr3_aa: CASIRDRAGMKTFF
cdr3_nt: TGTGCCAGCATCCGGGACAGGGCCGGTATGAAGACTTTCTTT
j_call: TRBJ1-1
clone_size: many
cdr3_length: 14
v_call: TRBV7-9
d_call: TRBD1